This T cell receptor (beta chain) is from a study of shared clonotypes between healthy human individuals. Study information: Per donor, CD8 memory used one plate, CD8 naive used two, CD4 memory used three and CD4 naive used three.

Study results and limitations: Relative to memory subsets, naive subsets generally showed larger estimated richness.

Running of the assay took place at deep level. Sequencing was performed with immunoSEQ multiplex PCR; in TCRdb, only in-frame clones are kept and a portion is missing. Among 330,000 or so clones, around 79% were seen once, and the ten largest hold less than 11%. Note on this clone: Antigen unknown.

The sequence was obtained from a man aged 25 to 40 in good health. Sequenced input: memory CD4+ T cells sorted from blood. Stated subset: CD45RA-negative fraction.

CDR3 region: CASSTALGWDTEAFF. Written as DNA, the CDR3 is TGTGCCAGCTCGACCGCCCTCGGGTGGGACACTGAAGCTTTCTTT. V usage is TRBV6-6 and J usage is TRBJ1-1; D not resolved. V gave up 8 bases and J gave up 3 bases, with 19 bases separating them. Germline CDR1 and CDR2: MNHNY and SVGAGI (reference sequence). The CDR3 is made up of 15 amino acids.